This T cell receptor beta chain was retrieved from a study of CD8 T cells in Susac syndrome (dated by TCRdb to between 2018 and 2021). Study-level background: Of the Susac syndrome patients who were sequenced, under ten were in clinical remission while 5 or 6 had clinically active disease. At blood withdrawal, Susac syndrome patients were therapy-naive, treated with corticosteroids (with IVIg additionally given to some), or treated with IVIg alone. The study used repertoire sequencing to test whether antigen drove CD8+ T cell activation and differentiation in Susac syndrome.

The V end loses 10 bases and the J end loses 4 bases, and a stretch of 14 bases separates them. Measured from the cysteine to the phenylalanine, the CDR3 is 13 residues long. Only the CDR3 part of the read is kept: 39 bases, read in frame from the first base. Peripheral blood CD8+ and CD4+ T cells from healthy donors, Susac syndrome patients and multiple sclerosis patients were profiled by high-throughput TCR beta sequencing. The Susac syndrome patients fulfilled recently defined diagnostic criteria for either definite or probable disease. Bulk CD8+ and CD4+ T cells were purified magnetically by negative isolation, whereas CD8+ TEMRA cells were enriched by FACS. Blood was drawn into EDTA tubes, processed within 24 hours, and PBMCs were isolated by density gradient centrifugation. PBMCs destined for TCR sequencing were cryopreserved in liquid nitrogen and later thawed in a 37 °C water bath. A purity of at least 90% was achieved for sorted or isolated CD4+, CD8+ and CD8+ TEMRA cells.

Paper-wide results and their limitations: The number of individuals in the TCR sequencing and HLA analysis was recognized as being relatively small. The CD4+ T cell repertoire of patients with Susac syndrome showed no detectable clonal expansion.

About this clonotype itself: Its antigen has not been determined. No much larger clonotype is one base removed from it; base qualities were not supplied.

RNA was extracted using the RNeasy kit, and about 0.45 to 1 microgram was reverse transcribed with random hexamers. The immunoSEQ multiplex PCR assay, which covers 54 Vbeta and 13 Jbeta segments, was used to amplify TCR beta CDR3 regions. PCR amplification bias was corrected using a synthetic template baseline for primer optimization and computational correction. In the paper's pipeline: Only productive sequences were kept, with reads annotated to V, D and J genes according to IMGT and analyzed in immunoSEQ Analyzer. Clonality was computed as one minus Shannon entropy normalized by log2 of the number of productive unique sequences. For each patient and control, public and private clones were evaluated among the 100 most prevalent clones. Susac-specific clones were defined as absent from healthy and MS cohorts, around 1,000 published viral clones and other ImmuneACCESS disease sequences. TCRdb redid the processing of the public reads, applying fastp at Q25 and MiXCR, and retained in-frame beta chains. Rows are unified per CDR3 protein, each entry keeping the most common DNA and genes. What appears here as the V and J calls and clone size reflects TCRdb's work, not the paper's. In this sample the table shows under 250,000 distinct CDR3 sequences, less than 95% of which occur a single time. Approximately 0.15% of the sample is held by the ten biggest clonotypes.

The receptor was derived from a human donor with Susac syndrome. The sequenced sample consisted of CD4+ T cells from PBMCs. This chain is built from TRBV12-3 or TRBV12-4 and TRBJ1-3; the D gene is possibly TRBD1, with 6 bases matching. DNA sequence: TGTGCCATTTCGAGGGGGGACGGAAACACCATATATTTT. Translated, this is CAISRGDGNTIYF.